These 19 T cell receptor beta chains were all obtained from the same sample, sequenced in a study of CD8 T cells in Susac syndrome. Reverse transcription of roughly 0.5 to 1 ug RNA was carried out with random hexamers. TCRdb passed the immunoSEQ multiplex PCR reads through MiXCR, listing each CDR3 protein once. The table records 70,000 to 100,000 distinct CDR3 sequences, approximately 95% of them present only once. The sample comprised CD8+ T cells from PBMCs. The receptors originated from a human donor in good health.

This clonotype was seen just once. The J gene is TRBJ2-2, the V gene TRBV10-3; 9 nucleotides line up with TRBD1. Germline V CDR1 and CDR2: ENHRY, SYGVKD. The V and J ends lost 2 bases and 3 bases, in that order; junction bases with no gene match: 1. This CDR3 is 15 amino acids long. The CDR3 DNA reads TGTGCCATCAGTGAGGGGGACAGGGACACCGGGGAGCTGTTTTTT. It specifies CAISEGDRDTGELFF.

V is TRBV20-1 and J is TRBJ2-1; 11 bases are shared with TRBD2. The CDR3 extends over 14 amino acids. V trimming: 6 bases; J trimming: 2 bases; junction bases outside the gene matches: 3. Per germline, CDR1 DFQATT and CDR2 SNEGSKA (reference sequence). The CDR3, as DNA: TGCAGTGCGGAGACTAGCGGGGCCTACAATGAGCAGTTCTTC. Protein product: CSAETSGAYNEQFF.

The chain combines TRBV10-2 with TRBJ1-3; no definite D call. The CDR3 covers 17 residues. CDR1 and CDR2 (germline): WSHSY, SAAADI. V was cut by 11 bases and J by 0 bases, with 23 bases left in between. CDR3 sequence: CAVRRALDLSSGNTIYF. The CDR3 DNA is TGCGCCGTCCGGAGAGCTCTGGACCTAAGCTCTGGAAACACCATATATTTT.

The chain couples TRBV3-1 to TRBJ1-1; D unclear. The germline V gene encodes CDR1 LGHDT and CDR2 YNNKEL (reference sequence). The CDR3 has 14 amino acids. Trimming left V 4 bases short and J 1 base short, with 10 bases between. The CDR3 is CASSPGKGNTEAFF. CDR3 sequence (DNA): TGTGCCAGCAGCCCAGGAAAGGGGAACACTGAAGCTTTCTTT.

The rearrangement links TRBV2 to TRBJ2-2; TRBD1 is a possible D gene (6 bases). The length of the CDR3 is 15 residues. V was trimmed by 6 bases and J by 6 bases, leaving 17 bases between them. The germline V gene has CDR1 SNHLY and CDR2 FYNNEI. The CDR3 sequence: CASRSQGLGAGELFF. CDR3 coding DNA: TGTGCCAGCAGATCACAGGGTCTGGGGGCCGGGGAGCTGTTTTTT.

The J gene is TRBJ1-2, the V gene TRBV12-3 or TRBV12-4; 7 bases fit TRBD1. V lost 6 bases, J lost 5 bases, and 6 bases stayed unmatched. The CDR3 runs to 13 residues. The CDR3 region is CASRTGSEYGYTF. DNA of the CDR3: TGTGCCAGCAGGACAGGGTCAGAGTATGGCTACACCTTC.

The rearrangement joins TRBV7-2 to TRBJ2-1; D gene unclear. There are 12 residues in the CDR3. Trimming pared 7 bases from V and 2 bases from J, leaving 6 bases between. The germline V gene encodes CDR1 SGHTA and CDR2 FQGNSA. CDR3 amino acids: CASTLPYNEQFF. The CDR3 DNA follows: TGTGCCAGCACCCTGCCCTACAATGAGCAGTTCTTC.

The sample holds a few counts of this clonotype. This sequence joins TRBV7-8 and TRBJ2-5, with TRBD1 identical over 8 bases. J was trimmed by 2 bases and V by 4 bases; bases with no gene match: 0. CDR1 and CDR2 from the germline V gene are SGHVS and FQNEAQ. The CDR3 contains 13 residues. Here the CDR3 DNA reads TGTGCCAGCAGCTGGGACAGGCAAGAGACCCAGTACTTC. This gives the protein CASSWDRQETQYF.

The genes are TRBV13 and TRBJ1-1; tentatively, D is TRBD1 (5 bases). Germline loops: CDR1 PRHDT, CDR2 FYEKMQ (reference sequence). The CDR3 totals 13 residues. The V and J ends lost 8 bases and 4 bases respectively, with 14 bases between them. In nucleotides, the CDR3 is TGTGCCAGCGGATTACGGGGGAGCACTGAAGCTTTCTTT. Protein: CASGLRGSTEAFF. The entire variable domain, with the rest obtained from reference TRBV13 and TRBJ1-1, is as follows: AAGVIQSPRHLIKEKRETATLKCYPIPRHDTVYWYQQGPGQDPQFLISFYEKMQSDKGSIPDRFSAQQFSDYHSELNMSSLELGDSALYFCASGLRGSTEAFFGQGTRLTVV.

This sequence joins TRBV4-1 and TRBJ2-1; D is unclear. CDR3 length: 15 residues. Trimming cost V 1 base and J 5 bases, with 12 bases left between them. Looked up from germline, CDR1 is MGHRA and CDR2 is YSYEKL. The CDR3 nucleotides read TGCGCCAGCAGCCAAGGGTCCGTACCTAACAATGAGCAGTTCTTC. Protein: CASSQGSVPNNEQFF.

V and J are TRBV6-1 and TRBJ2-1; the D is unclear. Germline V gene lookup returns CDR1 MNHNS and CDR2 SASEGT. V gave up 10 bases and J gave up 8 bases, with 15 bases separating them. CDR3 length: 12 amino acids. In nucleotides, the CDR3 is TGTGCCACTTTAAAGCTGGGCGATGAGCAGTTCTTC. Its translation is CATLKLGDEQFF.

This clonotype appeared once. The gene calls are TRBV7-9 and TRBJ2-5; 9 bases match TRBD2. Germline CDR1 SEHNR, CDR2 FQNEAQ (reference sequence). The J segment lost 5 bases and the V segment lost 0 bases, leaving 4 bases of the junction unmatched. The CDR3 contains 15 residues. The CDR3 DNA is TGTGCCAGCAGCTTAGCTAGCGGGGGTCAGGAGACCCAGTACTTC. It yields the protein CASSLASGGQETQYF.

V usage is TRBV2 and J usage is TRBJ1-6; no definite D call. Germline V gene data show CDR1 as SNHLY and CDR2 as FYNNEI. This CDR3 comprises 13 residues. With 10 bases removed from V and 0 bases from J, the gap between germline ends came to 7 bases. CDR3 nucleotide sequence: TGTGCCACCATTAGCTCCTATAATTCACCCCTCCACTTT. Its translation: CATISSYNSPLHF.

J is TRBJ2-2 and V is TRBV12-3 or TRBV12-4; D is perhaps TRBD2 (7 bases). V dropped 4 bases and J dropped 5 bases, with 17 bases sitting between them. The CDR3 sequence is 16 residues long. CDR3 in amino acids: CASSSLARGGTGELFF. CDR3 bases: TGTGCCAGCAGTTCCCTGGCCAGGGGAGGGACCGGGGAGCTGTTTTTT.

The chain employs TRBV20-1 and TRBJ1-5; D not certain. V was cut by 0 bases and J by 2 bases, with 14 bases left in between. This CDR3 region has 16 residues. Germline CDR1 and CDR2: DFQATT and SNEGSKA (reference sequence). The CDR3 region has the DNA TGCAGTGCTAGAGATCAAGCCGGGTGGGGCAATCAGCCCCAGCATTTT. This gives the protein CSARDQAGWGNQPQHF.

In DNA, the CDR3 is TGTGCCAGCAGCTTAGTTGCCGAGCCCACAGATACGCAGTATTTT. Encoded protein: CASSLVAEPTDTQYF. V and J are TRBV13 and TRBJ2-3; D remains ambiguous. Germline CDR1 is PRHDT and CDR2 is FYEKMQ (reference sequence). CDR3 length equals 15 residues. Trimming shortened V by 1 base and J by 2 bases, and 10 bases separated the two germline ends.

This clonotype has more than one count but fewer than ten. The CDR3 DNA sequence: TGTGCCAGTAGGAGGGACAGGGGTTCACCCCTCCACTTT. It yields the protein CASRRDRGSPLHF. This sequence joins TRBV19 and TRBJ1-6, with 10 bases lining up with TRBD1. The CDR3 consists of 13 residues. Unmatched junction bases numbered 2, after V lost 6 bases and J lost 9 bases. Per germline, CDR1 LNHDA and CDR2 SQIVND (reference sequence).

For the CDR3, the DNA is TGTGCCAGCAGTCCCTTAGGACAGGGTGGGACCTACGAGCAGTACTTC. Protein sequence: CASSPLGQGGTYEQYF. This chain links TRBV6-2 or TRBV6-3 with TRBJ2-7; 8 positions match TRBD1. This CDR3 is built from 16 residues. CDR1 is MNHEY and CDR2 is SVGEGT in the germline V gene. Trimming cost V 5 bases and J 2 bases; bases outside gene matches: 11.

This clonotype was observed a handful of times. The genes are TRBV5-1 and TRBJ2-1; 8 bases are a match to TRBD2. The CDR3 is 16 amino acids. Trimming removed 2 bases from V and 5 bases from J; junction bases left unmatched: 9. Germline V gene data show CDR1 as SGHRS and CDR2 as YFSETQ. In nucleotides, the CDR3 is TGCGCCAGCAGCTTTAGGGTAGCGGGGACGGACAATGAGCAGTTCTTC. Translated: CASSFRVAGTDNEQFF.